This T cell receptor (beta chain) emerged from a study of blood T cell repertoires in COVID-19. At the level of the study: T cells, B-cell-depleted T cells, or PBMCs supplied cDNA or gDNA.

Authors' processing steps: Amplification from reference gene primers served as the basis for estimated nucleated cell counts. Produced via immunoSEQ multiplex PCR; TCRdb's table is partial and in-frame only. The V and J calls and clone size are taken from that table; D and trimming were inferred from the DNA. This table holds fewer than 350,000 clones, 75% to 90% found once. This clone was seen once. This TCR derives from a woman between 65 and 79 years old with COVID-19, enrolled during active disease. Sequenced input: peripheral blood.

The DNA for the CDR3 is TGCAGTGCTAGTAGAGCCGCTTTCCAAGCTTTCTTT. Its protein product is CSASRAAFQAFF. The rearrangement uses TRBV20-1 and TRBJ1-1; D not resolved. Germline values: CDR1 DFQATT, CDR2 SNEGSKA (reference sequence). There are 12 residues in the CDR3. V shed 3 bases and J shed 9 bases, with 14 bases lying between them.